This T cell receptor (beta chain) comes out of a study of cytomegalovirus exposure and HLA in healthy donors. Comment on this clone: What it binds is not known.

Study outcomes and limitations: In a later analysis, an Asian-associated ancestry cluster reportedly showed fewer N-insertions than the approximately 670-donor mean. According to an earlier analysis, most TCR beta V segments yielded productive rearrangements about 87% or about 30% of the time.

CDR1 is SEHNR, CDR2 FQNEAQ, per germline (reference sequence). This CDR3 region has 13 residues. The V gene end was trimmed by 7 bases and the J gene end by 6 bases; junction bases not matched to a gene: 5. Vbeta (60) and Jbeta (13) primers were used in the PCR. Only in-frame clones appear in the TCRdb table, and some are missing; sequencing was by immunoSEQ multiplex PCR. The sample contains approximately 190,000 clones, 75% to 90% of which appear only once. The sample was PBMCs. This TCR derives from a woman between 50 and 59 years old in good health and CMV-seropositive. The V gene is TRBV7-9, the J gene TRBJ2-2, with 7 bases that match TRBD2. Written as DNA, the CDR3 is TGTGCCAGCAATGCGGGGGTCGCCGGGGAGCTGTTTTTT. Protein product: CASNAGVAGELFF. The whole variable domain, remainder taken from reference TRBV7-9 and TRBJ2-2, is DTGVSQNPRHKITKRGQNVTFRCDPISEHNRLYWYRQTLGQGPEFLTYFQNEAQLEKSRLLSDRFSAERPKGSFSTLEIQRTEQGDSAMYLCASNAGVAGELFFGEGSRLTVL.